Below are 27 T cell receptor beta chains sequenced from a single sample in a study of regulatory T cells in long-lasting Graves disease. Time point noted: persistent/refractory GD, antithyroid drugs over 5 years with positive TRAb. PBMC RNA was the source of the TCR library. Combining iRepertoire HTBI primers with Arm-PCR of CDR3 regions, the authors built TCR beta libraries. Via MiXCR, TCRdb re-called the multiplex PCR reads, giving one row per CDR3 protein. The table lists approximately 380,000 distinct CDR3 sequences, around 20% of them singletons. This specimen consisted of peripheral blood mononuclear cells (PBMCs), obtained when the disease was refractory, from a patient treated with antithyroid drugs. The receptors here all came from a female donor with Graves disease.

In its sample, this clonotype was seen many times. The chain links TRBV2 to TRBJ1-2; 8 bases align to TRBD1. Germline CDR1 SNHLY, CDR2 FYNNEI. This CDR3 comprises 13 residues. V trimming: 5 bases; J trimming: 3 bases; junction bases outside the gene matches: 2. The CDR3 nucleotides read TGTGCCAGCAGTCTACAGGGGGACTATGGCTACACCTTC. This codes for CASSLQGDYGYTF.

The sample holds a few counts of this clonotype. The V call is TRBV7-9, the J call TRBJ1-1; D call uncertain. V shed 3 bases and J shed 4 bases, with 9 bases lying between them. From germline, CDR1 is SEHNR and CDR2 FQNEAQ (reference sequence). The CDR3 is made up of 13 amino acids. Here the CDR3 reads CASSFYKGTEAFF. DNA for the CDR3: TGTGCCAGCAGCTTTTATAAGGGCACTGAAGCTTTCTTT.

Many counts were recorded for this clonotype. This CDR3 is CASSPVPGQGKNYGYTF. CDR3 bases: TGTGCCAGCAGCCCAGTCCCGGGACAGGGGAAGAACTATGGCTACACCTTC. The V and J genes are TRBV3-1 and TRBJ1-2, with 10 positions matching TRBD1. V shed 4 bases and J 2 bases; nucleotides not matched to a gene: 10. This CDR3 spans 17 amino acids. From germline, CDR1 is LGHDT and CDR2 YNNKEL (reference sequence).

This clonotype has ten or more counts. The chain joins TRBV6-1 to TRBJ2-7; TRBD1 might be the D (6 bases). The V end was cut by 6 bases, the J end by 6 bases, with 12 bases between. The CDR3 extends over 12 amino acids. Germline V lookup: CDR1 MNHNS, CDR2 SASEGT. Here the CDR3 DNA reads TGTGCCAGCAGCGAGCTAGGGGGCGAGCAGTACTTC. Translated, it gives CASSELGGEQYF.

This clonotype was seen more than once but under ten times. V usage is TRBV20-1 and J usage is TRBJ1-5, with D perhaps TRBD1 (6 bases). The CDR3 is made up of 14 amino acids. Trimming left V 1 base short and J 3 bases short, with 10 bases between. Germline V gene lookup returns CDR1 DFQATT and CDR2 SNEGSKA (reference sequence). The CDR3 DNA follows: TGCAGTGCTAGAGGGGACACAAACAATCAGCCCCAGCATTTT. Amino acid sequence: CSARGDTNNQPQHF.

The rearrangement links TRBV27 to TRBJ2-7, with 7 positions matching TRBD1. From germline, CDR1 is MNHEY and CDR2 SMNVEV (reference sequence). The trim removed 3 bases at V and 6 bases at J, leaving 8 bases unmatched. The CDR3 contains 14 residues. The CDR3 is CASSLDRFRGEQYF. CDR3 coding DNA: TGTGCCAGCAGTTTGGACAGGTTTAGGGGCGAGCAGTACTTC.

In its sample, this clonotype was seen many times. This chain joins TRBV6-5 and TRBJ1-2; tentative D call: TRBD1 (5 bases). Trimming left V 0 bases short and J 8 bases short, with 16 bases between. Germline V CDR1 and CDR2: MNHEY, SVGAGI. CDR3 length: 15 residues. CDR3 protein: CASSYSGDSGEGYTF. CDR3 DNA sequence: TGTGCCAGCAGTTACTCGGGGGACTCCGGAGAGGGCTACACCTTC.

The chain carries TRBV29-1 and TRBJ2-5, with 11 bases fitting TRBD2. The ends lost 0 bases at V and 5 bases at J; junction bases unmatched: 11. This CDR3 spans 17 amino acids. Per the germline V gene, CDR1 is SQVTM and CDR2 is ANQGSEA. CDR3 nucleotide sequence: TGCAGCGTTGAAGATCCTCTAGCGGGAGGTCTCTGGGAGACCCAGTACTTC. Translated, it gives CSVEDPLAGGLWETQYF.

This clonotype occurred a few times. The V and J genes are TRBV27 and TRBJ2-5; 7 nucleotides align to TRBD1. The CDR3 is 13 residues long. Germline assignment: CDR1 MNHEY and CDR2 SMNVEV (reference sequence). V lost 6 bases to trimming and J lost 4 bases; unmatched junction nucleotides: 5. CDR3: CASRTGVGETQYF. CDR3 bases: TGTGCCAGCAGAACAGGGGTGGGAGAGACCCAGTACTTC.

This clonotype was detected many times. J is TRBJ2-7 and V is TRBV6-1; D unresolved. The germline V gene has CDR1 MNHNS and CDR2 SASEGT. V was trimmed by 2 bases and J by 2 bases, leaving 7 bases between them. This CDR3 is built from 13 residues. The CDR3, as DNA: TGTGCCAGCAGTGAAAATCATGCCTACGAGCAGTACTTC. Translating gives CASSENHAYEQYF.

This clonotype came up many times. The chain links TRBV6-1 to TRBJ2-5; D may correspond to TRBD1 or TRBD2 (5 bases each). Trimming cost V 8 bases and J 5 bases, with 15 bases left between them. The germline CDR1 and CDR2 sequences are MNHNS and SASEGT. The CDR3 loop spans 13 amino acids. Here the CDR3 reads CASPMARGETQYF. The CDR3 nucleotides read TGTGCCAGCCCGATGGCGAGGGGCGAGACCCAGTACTTC.

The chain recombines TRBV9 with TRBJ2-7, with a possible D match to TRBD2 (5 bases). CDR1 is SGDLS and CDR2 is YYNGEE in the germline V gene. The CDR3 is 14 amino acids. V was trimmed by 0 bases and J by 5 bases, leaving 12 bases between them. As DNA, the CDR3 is TGTGCCAGCAGCGTAGGGGAGAATACGCACGAGCAGTACTTC. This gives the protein CASSVGENTHEQYF.

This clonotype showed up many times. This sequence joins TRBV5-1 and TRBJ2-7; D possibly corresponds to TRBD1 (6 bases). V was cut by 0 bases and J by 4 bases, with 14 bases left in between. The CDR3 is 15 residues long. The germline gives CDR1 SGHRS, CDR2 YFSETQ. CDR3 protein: CASSLAIGTKYEQYF. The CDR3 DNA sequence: TGCGCCAGCAGCTTGGCGATTGGGACAAAGTACGAGCAGTACTTC.

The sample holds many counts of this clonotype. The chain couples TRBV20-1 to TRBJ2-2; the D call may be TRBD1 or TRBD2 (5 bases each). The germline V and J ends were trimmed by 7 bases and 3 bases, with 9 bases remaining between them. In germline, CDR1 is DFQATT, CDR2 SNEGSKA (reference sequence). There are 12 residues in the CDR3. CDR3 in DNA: TGCAGTGTTATGGGGGACACCGGGGAGCTGTTTTTT. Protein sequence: CSVMGDTGELFF.

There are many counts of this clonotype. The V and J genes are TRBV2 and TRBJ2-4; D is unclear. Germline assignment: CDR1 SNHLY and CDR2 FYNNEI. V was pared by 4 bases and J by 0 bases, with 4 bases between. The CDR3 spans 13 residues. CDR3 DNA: TGTGCCAGCAGTGCATCAGCCAAAAACATTCAGTACTTC. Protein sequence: CASSASAKNIQYF.

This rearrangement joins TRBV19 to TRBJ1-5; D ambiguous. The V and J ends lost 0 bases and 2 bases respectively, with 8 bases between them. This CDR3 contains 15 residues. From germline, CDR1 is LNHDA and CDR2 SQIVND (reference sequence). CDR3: CASSIEELGNQPQHF. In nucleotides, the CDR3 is TGTGCCAGTAGTATAGAGGAGCTCGGCAATCAGCCCCAGCATTTT.

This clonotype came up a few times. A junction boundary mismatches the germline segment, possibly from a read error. CDR3 DNA: TGCGCCAGCAGCCCCACCTTCTCTGGAAACACCATATATTTT. This gives the protein CASSPTFSGNTIYF. The chain combines TRBV28 with TRBJ1-3; D unclear. Germline CDR1 reads MDHEN; CDR2 reads SYDVKM. The CDR3 consists of 14 residues.

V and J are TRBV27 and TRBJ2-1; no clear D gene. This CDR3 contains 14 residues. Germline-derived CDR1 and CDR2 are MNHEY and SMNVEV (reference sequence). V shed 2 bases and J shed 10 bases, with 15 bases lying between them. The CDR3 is CASSLEASPWEQFF. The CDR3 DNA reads TGTGCCAGCAGTTTAGAGGCTAGTCCTTGGGAGCAGTTCTTC.

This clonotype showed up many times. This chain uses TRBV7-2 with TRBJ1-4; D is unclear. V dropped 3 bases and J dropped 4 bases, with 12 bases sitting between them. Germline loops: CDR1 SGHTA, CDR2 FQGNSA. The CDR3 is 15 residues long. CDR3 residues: CASSLRRSSNEKLFF. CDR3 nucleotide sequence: TGTGCCAGCAGCTTGCGCCGGAGCAGTAATGAAAAACTGTTTTTT.

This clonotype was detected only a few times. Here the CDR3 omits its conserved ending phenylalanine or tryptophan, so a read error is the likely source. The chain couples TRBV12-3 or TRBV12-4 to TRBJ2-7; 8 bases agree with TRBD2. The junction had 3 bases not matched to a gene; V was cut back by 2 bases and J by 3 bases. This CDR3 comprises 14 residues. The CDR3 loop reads CASSLSSGRYEQYL. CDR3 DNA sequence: TGTGCCAGCAGTTTATCTAGCGGGCGCTACGAGCAGTACCTC.

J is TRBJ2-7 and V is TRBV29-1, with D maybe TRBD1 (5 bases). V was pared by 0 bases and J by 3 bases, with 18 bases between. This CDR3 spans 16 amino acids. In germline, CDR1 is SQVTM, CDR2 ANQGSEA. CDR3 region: CSVEDVITTAHYEQYF. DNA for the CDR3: TGCAGCGTTGAAGATGTAATAACGACAGCTCACTACGAGCAGTACTTC.

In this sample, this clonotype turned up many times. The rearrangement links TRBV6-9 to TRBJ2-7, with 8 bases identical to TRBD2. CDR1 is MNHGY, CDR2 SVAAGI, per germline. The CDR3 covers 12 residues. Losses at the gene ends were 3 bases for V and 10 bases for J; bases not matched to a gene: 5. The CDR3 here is CASSYSSGGQYF. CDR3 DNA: TGTGCCAGCAGTTACTCAAGCGGGGGCCAGTACTTC.

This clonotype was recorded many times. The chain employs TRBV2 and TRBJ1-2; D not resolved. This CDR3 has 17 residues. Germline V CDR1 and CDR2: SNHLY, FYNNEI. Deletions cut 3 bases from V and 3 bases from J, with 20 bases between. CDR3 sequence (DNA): TGTGCCAGCAGTGATCGAAGGGCCGGCCTAGCCTACTATGGCTACACCTTC. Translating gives CASSDRRAGLAYYGYTF.

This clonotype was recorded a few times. The CDR3: CASSLNGVRGTQYF. The CDR3 nucleotides read TGTGCCAGCAGCTTGAATGGGGTTAGGGGGACCCAGTACTTC. This sequence joins TRBV5-6 and TRBJ2-5; D might be TRBD1 (5 bases). The CDR3 has 14 residues. V lost 1 base, J lost 7 bases, and 14 bases lay in between. The germline gives CDR1 SGHDT, CDR2 YYEEEE.

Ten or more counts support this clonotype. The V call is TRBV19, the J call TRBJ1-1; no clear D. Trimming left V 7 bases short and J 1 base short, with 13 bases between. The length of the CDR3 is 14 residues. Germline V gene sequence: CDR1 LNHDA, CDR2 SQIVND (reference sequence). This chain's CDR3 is CASTPRVTNTEAFF. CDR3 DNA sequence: TGTGCCAGTACCCCCCGGGTTACGAACACTGAAGCTTTCTTT.

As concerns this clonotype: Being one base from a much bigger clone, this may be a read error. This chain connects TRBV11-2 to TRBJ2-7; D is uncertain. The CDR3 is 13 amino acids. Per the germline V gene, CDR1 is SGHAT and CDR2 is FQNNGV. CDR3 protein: CASSLEDGYGQYF. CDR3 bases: TGTGCCAGCAGCTTAGAGGATGGCTACGGGCAGTACTTC.

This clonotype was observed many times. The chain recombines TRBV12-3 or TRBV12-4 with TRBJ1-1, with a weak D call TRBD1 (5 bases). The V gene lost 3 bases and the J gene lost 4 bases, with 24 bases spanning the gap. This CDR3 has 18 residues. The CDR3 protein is CASSFVAGRVPRRTEAFF. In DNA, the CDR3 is TGTGCCAGCAGTTTTGTTGCGGGCAGGGTTCCAAGGCGCACTGAAGCTTTCTTT.